The sequence of this TCR beta chain was determined in a study of blood T cell repertoires in COVID-19. As for the study in general: There were acute and convalescent COVID-19 samples, and they came from the United States, Italy and Spain. Sources were T cells, B-cell-depleted T cells, or PBMCs; the material itself was cDNA or gDNA.

Assay used: immunoSEQ multiplex PCR; TCRdb lists only in-frame clones, some missing. The table records around 220,000 clones, under 85% of them present only once. A note on this clone: Relative to the germline gene, one junction end is altered; a read error may explain this.

Seattle patients were enrolled during active infection and followed longitudinally. The CDR3 has 17 amino acids. Germline CDR1 and CDR2: SSHAT and FNYEAQ (reference sequence). The receptor's source is a woman of 80 years or more with COVID-19, enrolled during active disease. Material for sequencing was peripheral blood. The gene calls are TRBV7-7 and TRBJ2-1, with 11 bases that match TRBD2. The CDR3 region has the DNA TGTGCTAGCAGCCGAGGCGGTGTAGCGGGGGGGCCCCATGAGCAGTTCTTC. Translated: CASSRGGVAGGPHEQFF. Complete variable domain (other parts from reference TRBV7-7 and TRBJ2-1): GAGVSQSPRYKVTKRGQDVTLRCDPISSHATLYWYQQALGQGPEFLTYFNYEAQPDKSGLPSDRFSAERPEGSISTLTIQRTEQRDSAMYRCASSRGGVAGGPHEQFFGPGTRLTVL.